This TCR beta chain appears in the sequencing data of a study of metastatic and nonmetastatic thyroid tumors. Overall study: Thyroid patients, malignant and benign, had repertoires compared across blood and tumor or nodule tissue.

Within the sample, this clone is medium-sized. Antigen specificity is unknown. Different DNA sequences within this sample yield the same CDR3. Study observations and caveats: As reported, TCR beta diversity in blood and tumor was significantly higher in malignant thyroid tumors than in benign nodules.

Until they underwent thyroid surgery, no patient had received any treatment. CDR1 is LNHDA, CDR2 SQIVND, per germline (reference sequence). CDR3 length: 15 amino acids. J gave up 9 bases and V 3 bases, and 4 bases lay outside the gene matches. The authors' processing: CDR3 differences across clinicopathological groups were used to build a distant-metastasis classifier for papillary thyroid cancer. Using MiXCR, TCRdb re-called clones from the PCR reads. In this record, the V and J calls reflect TCRdb's handling and not the investigators' own analysis. Altogether approximately 16,000 clones are present, under 35% being singletons, with the ten largest covering over 9.5%.

Sequences were obtained from blood. The V gene is TRBV19, the J gene TRBJ2-1; 14 bases agree with TRBD2. This TCR derives from a female donor with papillary thyroid cancer or a benign thyroid nodule (not recorded which). Some clones in this sample may be carry-over from other donors' samples. CDR3 loop: CASSMTSGGAIEQFF. DNA of the CDR3: TGTGCCAGTAGTATGACTAGCGGGGGGGCTATTGAGCAGTTCTTC. Together with reference TRBV19 and TRBJ2-1, the CDR3 gives the full variable domain: DGGITQSPKYLFRKEGQNVTLSCEQNLNHDAMYWYRQDPGQGLRLIYYSQIVNDFQKGDIAEGYSVSREKKESFPLTVTSAQKNPTAFYLCASSMTSGGAIEQFFGPGTRLTVL.